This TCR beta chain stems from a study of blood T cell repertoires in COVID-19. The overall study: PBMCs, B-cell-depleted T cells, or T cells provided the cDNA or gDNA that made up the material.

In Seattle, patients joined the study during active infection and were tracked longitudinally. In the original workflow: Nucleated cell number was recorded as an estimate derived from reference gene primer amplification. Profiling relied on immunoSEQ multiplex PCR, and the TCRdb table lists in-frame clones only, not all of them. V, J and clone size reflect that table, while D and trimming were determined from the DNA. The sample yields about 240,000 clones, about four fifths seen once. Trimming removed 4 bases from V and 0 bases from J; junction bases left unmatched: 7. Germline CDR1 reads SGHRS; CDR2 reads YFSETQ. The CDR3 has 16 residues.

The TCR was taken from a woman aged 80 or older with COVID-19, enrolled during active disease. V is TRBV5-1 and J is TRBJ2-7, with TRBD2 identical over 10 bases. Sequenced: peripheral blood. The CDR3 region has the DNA TGCGCCAGCAGCCCCCGACTAGCGGGTAGCTCCTACGAGCAGTACTTC. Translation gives CASSPRLAGSSYEQYF.